Detailed here is one T cell receptor beta chain. The data were obtained in a study of shared clonotypes between healthy human individuals. Naive CD8 cells comprised CD45RO-negative, CCR7-positively selected cells, excluding terminally differentiated effector memory CD45RA+ cells. Clones were read by immunoSEQ multiplex PCR, and TCRdb kept only the in-frame ones, dropping some. In the table there are about 680,000 clones, just over 90% of which are singletons. The CDR3 runs 16 residues. Germline loops: CDR1 MNHEY, CDR2 SMNVEV (reference sequence). The V and J ends lost 2 bases and 0 bases respectively, with 11 bases between them.

This receptor was identified in a man aged 25 to 40 in good health. Sample: naive CD8+ T cells sorted from blood. V is TRBV27 and J is TRBJ2-1; the D gene is possibly TRBD2 (5 bases). The DNA for the CDR3 is TGTGCCAGCAGTTTAGAGGGTGTCCTCTCCTACAATGAGCAGTTCTTC. Protein: CASSLEGVLSYNEQFF.